This record covers a single T cell receptor (beta chain). Assay: immunoSEQ multiplex PCR; the TCRdb copy retains only in-frame clones and omits some. This sample has about a million clones, with less than 85% found just once. CDR3 length: 15 residues. CDR1 is LGHNA and CDR2 is YSLEER in the germline V gene. With 0 bases removed from V and 4 bases from J, the gap between germline ends came to 12 bases. This specimen belongs to a study of shared clonotypes between healthy human individuals. The chain employs TRBV4-3 and TRBJ1-2; a possible D gene is TRBD1 (6 bases). The clonotype originates from a man between 18 and 29 years old in good health. The sample consisted of memory CD4+ T cells sorted from blood. Subset given: CD45RA-negative fraction. The CDR3 sequence is CASSQDGGAAYGYTF. CDR3 nucleotides: TGCGCCAGCAGCCAAGACGGGGGCGCGGCCTATGGCTACACCTTC.